This T cell receptor beta chain stems from a study of cytomegalovirus exposure and HLA in healthy donors (dated by TCRdb to 2017 to 2019). As for the study more broadly: According to an earlier analysis of several hundred of the donors, some 180 million T cells yielded roughly 100 million unique TCR beta sequences and roughly 280 Gb of sequence data. An early release that covered about 600 HLA-typed donors contained approximately 290 gigabases of sequencing data and around 80 million unique TCR sequences. The genetic ancestry cluster associated with self-reported Caucasian donors included over 80% of the roughly 380 genotyped donors. The study aimed to test whether signatures of past pathogen exposure could be identified by cataloging public T cell receptors. The study profiled the T cell repertoires of more than 500 subjects by immunosequencing and related them to cytomegalovirus serostatus. Along with the approximately 600-subject first cohort, a separate validation cohort of over a hundred different subjects was used. The study combined high-throughput TCR immunosequencing, statistical association of individual TCRs with disease status, and machine learning to predict cytomegalovirus infection status. To study patterns of TCR occurrence, a later analysis re-analyzed previously published TCR beta repertoires from 550 to 800 donors and added high-resolution HLA genotyping. The later analysis used no new phenotypic data to find candidate immune exposures, relying instead on TCR beta sequences and their occurrence across donors. To decide whether each TCR beta V gene segment behaved as functional or pseudogenic, an earlier analysis of approximately 590 of the donors relied on high-throughput TCR beta sequencing. Alongside the repertoire data, information on donor age, sex, ethnicity and CMV serostatus was compiled. In a later genetic analysis, genome-wide SNP genotypes for about three fifths of the 666 donors were used, and that subset was treated as a discovery cohort. All discovery cohort repertoires had been generated on a single sequencing platform. HLA typing included class I and class II loci at four-digit resolution. The number of donors typed differed by locus, with roughly 620-640 for A, B, C, DRB1 and DQB1, approximately 500 for DQA1, over 600 for DPA1, and about 450 for DPB1. Because of strong linkage in the cohort, five DR-DQ haplotypes were treated as single units for association and clustering. Among roughly 400 genotyped donors of the cohort, an average of about 240,000 unique TCR beta nucleotide sequences was sequenced per donor, of which about 19% were non-productive.

Comments on this clone: Its antigen specificity is not known. Within one base of it there is no much larger clone, and no base qualities were kept.

From a lookup of the germline V gene (reference sequence), CDR1 and CDR2 are LNHDA and SQIVND. V is pared back by 5 bases and J by 4 bases, with 13 bases lying between the germline termini. The CDR3 measures 14 amino acids from cysteine to phenylalanine. Only the CDR3 portion is preserved as DNA: 42 bases, with reading frame beginning at the first base. The cohort consisted of 670 or so healthy bone marrow donors. At the time of sampling, all cohort members were nominally healthy, though unrecorded immune exposures were likely present. The donor tested CMV seropositive, placing the donor among the roughly 300 seropositive members of the cohort. Every donor gave a peripheral blood sample, and the peripheral blood mononuclear cells from that sample were used for TCR beta sequencing. Genomic DNA was extracted from the blood cell samples with the Qiagen DNeasy Blood Extraction Kit. The library relied on the immunoSEQ multiplex PCR assay. The multiplex PCR relied on a mix of 60 forward primers for TCR Vbeta segments and 13 reverse primers for TCR Jbeta segments. A multiplex PCR assay on genomic DNA amplified the CDR3 region of rearranged TCR beta genes. On the Illumina HiSeq System, the amplified TCR beta libraries were sequenced as 87-base-pair reads. Under the source paper's analysis protocol: In a later analysis, tens of millions of unique TCR beta chains were counted across the roughly 610 repertoires, and approximately 9.9 million of these chains were shared by at least two donors. A nearest-neighbor algorithm error-corrected the raw reads and collapsed the reads into unique sequences, merging closely related sequences to remove PCR and sequencing errors. To assign V, D and J gene segments, CDR3 sequences were aligned to IMGT reference sequences. For a sequence to be retained, a match of at least six nucleotides was required to both a V gene segment and a J gene segment. Rearrangements were classified as productive when the CDR3 lacked stop codons and remained in frame with V and J, and all other rearrangements were classified as non-productive. Following IMGT convention, CDR3 was defined as the stretch from the second conserved V-encoded cysteine to the conserved J-encoded phenylalanine. In an earlier analysis of roughly 580 of the donors, sequences lacking an unambiguous match to a single V gene segment were excluded. In an earlier analysis of 587 of the donors, a V segment was called functional when productive rearrangements were above 56.7%, and segregating when the standard deviation between donors exceeded 5%. A statistical classification framework was developed to diagnose cytomegalovirus status using the catalog of TCR beta chain sequences. A later analysis assigned V and J genes by comparing TCR nucleotide sequences with IMGT/GENE-DB human TR gene sequences. Using the TCRdist pipeline, a later analysis assigned CDR3 sequences along with most-parsimonious VDJ recombination scenarios. A later analysis defined each TCR beta chain by its CDR3 amino acid sequence plus V-gene family, and excluded reads lacking a unique V-gene family. To address suspected cross-contamination and a sequencing artifact, a later analysis removed a few hundred highly shared, low-generation-probability nucleotide sequences. In a later analysis, a clonal expansion index was calculated for each public chain from normalized within-repertoire ranks of inferred template counts. A later analysis computed generation probabilities with a VDJ recombination model fitted to out-of-frame rearrangements, and checked the results against IGoR. In a later analysis, TCR-TCR, TCR-HLA and TCR-CMV co-occurrence was scored with hypergeometric tests, and a repertoire-size bias correction was applied to TCR pairs. In a later analysis, false discovery rates were estimated by permuting HLA or CMV assignments 20 times. A later analysis grouped co-occurring TCRs with DBSCAN, adding TCRdist sequence similarity when clustering within HLA-allele-positive subsets. Repertoires with fewer than 30,000 or more than 120,000 public chains, plus five repertoires with anomalous nucleotide sharing, were excluded from co-occurrence clustering. TCRdb re-hosts the immuneACCESS table, in-frame sequences only. Its copies lack some clones; in the studies checked, an unresolved V gene accounts for under half of them, and the cause for the rest is not known. V and J calls plus clone size are reproduced from that table; the DNA served to infer D and trimming. The sample records roughly 120,000 clones, roughly 9% of which are singletons. Of the sample, 6% to 7.5% falls within the top ten clones.

The investigation overall reported the following: A later genetic analysis associated a missense DCLRE1C variant with V-gene and J-gene trimming of TCR beta chains, and an independent cohort replicated the association. A later analysis found that TCR association rates varied across HLA loci, with DRB1 alleles showing the most associated TCRs and HLA-C alleles the fewest. A total of 150 to 200 TCR beta chains were listed by the study as associated with cytomegalovirus. The classifier was reported to diagnose cytomegalovirus status with high specificity and sensitivity in both the original and validation cohorts. A further reported finding was that TCR beta sequences accurately predicted the HLA-A and HLA-B alleles for most subjects in the first cohort. Linkage disequilibrium might explain the correlated functional status among segregating V segments, but an unknown experimental factor could not be ruled out. According to the authors, the approach could potentially be generalized to other disease states and immunological phenotypes. The presence/absence analyses assumed that sequencing depth was roughly uniform across donors, and that assumption may not be true. Several of the top co-occurrence clusters appeared to be linked to parvovirus B19, influenza, CMV and Epstein-Barr virus, according to a later analysis. Most TCR sequences were seen in very few donors, while some public TCRs were found in many individuals. A few of the identified cytomegalovirus-associated TCR beta chains were confirmed in vitro to be specific for cytomegalovirus antigens. Most CMV-associated TCR beta chains appeared to be HLA-restricted in a later analysis, and the HLA associations seemed to be driven largely by CMV exposure. A cluster of highly shared sequence variants was judged likely to represent a technical artifact of the sequencing pipeline. In a later genetic analysis, fewer N-insertions in productive TCRs were reported among donors in an Asian-associated ancestry cluster than the roughly 640-donor mean. Because counts were too low, 15 to 20 rarely observed V segments, including chromosome 9 orphons, were excluded from the earlier analysis of about 500 of the donors. At a false discovery rate of 0.05, a later analysis linked 16,951 TCR beta sequences to specific HLA alleles. The only immune exposure information available for the cohort was CMV serostatus. A later analysis found that HLA-associated TCR beta chains were more clonally expanded and had lower generation probabilities than equally common non-associated chains. When HLA alleles, especially DR and DQ, strongly co-occurred, attributing TCR associations to individual alleles was difficult. Because HLA typing was missing for some donors at each locus, association tests included only the typed subset. Broadly in line with IMGT annotations, most TCR beta V segments showed up in productive rearrangements about 87% or about 30% of the time in an earlier analysis of 450 to 750 of the donors. In this cohort, only TCR beta chains were sequenced, and detectable features were limited by the absence of alpha or paired-chain data. Some IMGT-functional V segments, including TRBV6-2 and TRBV6-3, could not be distinguished by the 87-base-pair reads and were therefore excluded.

The chain links TRBV19 with TRBJ2-3, with TRBD1 tentatively as D gene (5 bases match). The clonotype originates from a woman aged 40 to 50 in good health and CMV-seropositive. The sample comprised PBMCs. The nucleotides read TGTGCCAGTAGTCCCCCAGGGTCAGCAGATACGCAGTATTTT. Its translation reads: CASSPPGSADTQYF.